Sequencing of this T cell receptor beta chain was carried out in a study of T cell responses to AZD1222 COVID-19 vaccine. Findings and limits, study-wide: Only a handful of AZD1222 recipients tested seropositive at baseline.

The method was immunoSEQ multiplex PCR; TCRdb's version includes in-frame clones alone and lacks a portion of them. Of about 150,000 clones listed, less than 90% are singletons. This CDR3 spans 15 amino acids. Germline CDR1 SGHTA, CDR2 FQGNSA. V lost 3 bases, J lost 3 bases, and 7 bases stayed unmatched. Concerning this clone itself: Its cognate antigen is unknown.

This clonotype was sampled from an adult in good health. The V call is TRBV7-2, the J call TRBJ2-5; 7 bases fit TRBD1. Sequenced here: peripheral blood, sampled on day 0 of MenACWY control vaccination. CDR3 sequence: CASSFNQGVEETQYF. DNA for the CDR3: TGTGCCAGCAGCTTTAATCAGGGGGTAGAAGAGACCCAGTACTTC. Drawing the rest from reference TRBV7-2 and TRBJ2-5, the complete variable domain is GAGVSQSPSNKVTEKGKDVELRCDPISGHTALYWYRQSLGQGLEFLIYFQGNSAPDKSGLPSDRFSAERTGGSVSTLTIQRTQQEDSAVYLCASSFNQGVEETQYFGPGTRLLVL.